This T cell receptor beta chain appears in the sequencing data of a study of T-cell reconstitution after alpha-beta-depleted transplantation in children. Whole-study findings and limits: From newly produced T cells came most of the T-cell counts and diversity one year after transplant. Reported findings indicate that, about two months after transplant, alpha-beta T cells came from several hundred expanded clones, which were derived from non-depleted graft cells. Surviving recipient cells, namely T cells and thymic progenitors, were the source of high day-60 TCRbeta diversity in some patients.

Germline values: CDR1 DFQATT, CDR2 SNEGSKA (reference sequence). The CDR3 extends over 19 amino acids. The V gene end was trimmed by 0 bases and the J gene end by 4 bases; junction bases not matched to a gene: 18. Preparation of the TCRbeta library involved a method that used unique molecular identifiers. TCRdb independently ran MiXCR on the PCR reads; one entry per CDR3 protein. The sample includes over 450,000 distinct CDR3 sequences, roughly a tenth of them seen just once. This clonotype came up many times. Its antigen is not known. This sequence joins TRBV20-1 and TRBJ1-2; 9 bases match TRBD1. The clonotype was recovered from a child aged 2-15 years with inherited bone marrow failure, due to receive a stem cell transplant. The source material was PBMCs, sampled before TCRalphabeta/CD19-depleted stem cell transplant. CDR3 sequence: CSARDPKGQGTGPTYGYTF. The CDR3 DNA reads as TGCAGTGCTAGAGACCCCAAGGGACAGGGCACGGGGCCCACCTATGGCTACACCTTC.